Sequencing of this T cell receptor beta chain was carried out in a study of blood T cell repertoires in COVID-19. As for the study in general: Specimens from acute and convalescent COVID-19 originated in the United States, Italy and Spain. From T cells, B-cell-depleted T cells, or PBMCs came the material, which was cDNA or gDNA.

Germline V gives CDR1 SGHAT, CDR2 FQNNGV. The CDR3 runs 17 residues. Trimming cost V 4 bases and J 4 bases; bases outside gene matches: 11. Original methodology: Nucleated cell number was recorded as an estimate derived from reference gene primer amplification. Profiled with immunoSEQ multiplex PCR; TCRdb holds only in-frame clones, not every one. V, J and clone size are those of that table, while D and trimming were read from the DNA. The data hold about 200,000 clones, with 70% to 85% observed a single time. Sample: peripheral blood. The TCR originated in a human donor with acute or convalescent COVID-19. The donor label of this sample is uncertain. The chain joins TRBV11-2 to TRBJ2-1; TRBD2 matches 9 bases. The CDR3 DNA sequence: TGTGCCAGCAGCTACCAGCGGGAGGCTGGATGGTACAATGAGCAGTTCTTC. Encoded protein: CASSYQREAGWYNEQFF.